The clone carrying this T cell receptor (beta chain) showed up many times. Its antigen is currently unknown. Gene names and germline match the mouse. The read halts 4 residues ahead of the CDR3 end, with the missing end drawn from the germline J gene. This record comes from a study of CD8+ T cells in alopecia areata. Overall study: Female C3H/HeJ mice aged roughly 6-10 weeks were given skin from C3H/HeJ graft donors, about 6-13 months old, that had spontaneous alopecia.

Study-wide results and limits: An increase in clonality over normal scalp was evident in lesional scalp, especially alopecia totalis/universalis.

This CDR3 is 12 amino acids long. Deletions cut 3 bases from V and 3 bases from J, with 5 bases between. Germline loops: CDR1 NNHDY, CDR2 SYVADS. Following RNA extraction, reverse transcription yielded cDNA that acted as the sequencing template. Assay: immunoSEQ multiplex PCR; the TCRdb copy retains only in-frame clones and omits some. This sample comprises some 110,000 clones, none seen once only. The clonotype originates from a C3H/HeJ mouse with alopecia areata. As its MHC haplotype, the strain has H2-k. The chain is built from TRBV13-3 and TRBJ2-3, with D possibly being TRBD1 (5 bases). What was sequenced was lesional skin. This CDR3 reads CASSGQAETLYF. CDR3 DNA, as far as it was read: TGTGCCAGCAGTGGACAGGCAGAA.